Listed here are 29 T cell receptor beta chains from one sample, sequenced in a study of T-cell memory formation after mild COVID-19. TCRdb re-called the 5' RACE reads with MiXCR, one entry per CDR3 protein. The sample includes about 200,000 distinct CDR3 sequences, 9% to 10% seen only once; the top ten take around 3.3%. The sample consisted of PBMCs or a T cell subset sorted from them (not recorded which). The receptors shown here come from a man between 18 and 35 years old who had mild COVID-19 (a few samples of this study predate the infection). Cell type and time point are not known.

This clonotype was seen a handful of times. This chain's CDR3 is CASSPTPGLAGGPYNEQFF. CDR3 coding DNA: TGTGCCAGCAGTCCAACCCCGGGACTAGCGGGGGGCCCCTACAATGAGCAGTTCTTC. V gene TRBV2 combines with J gene TRBJ2-1, with 15 bases aligning to TRBD2. Germline V gene sequence: CDR1 SNHLY, CDR2 FYNNEI. V was pared by 5 bases and J by 2 bases, with 10 bases of the junction left unmatched. This CDR3 has 19 amino acids.

The V and J genes are TRBV11-2 and TRBJ1-1; a possible D gene is TRBD1 (6 bases). Looked up from germline, CDR1 is SGHAT and CDR2 is FQNNGV. V lost 6 bases to trimming and J lost 3 bases, with 11 bases between them. The CDR3 totals 13 residues. The CDR3 region is CASSQGFYTEAFF. DNA for the CDR3: TGTGCCAGCAGTCAGGGGTTTTACACTGAAGCTTTCTTT.

This chain's CDR3 is CASSQEGRGRETQYF. The CDR3, as DNA: TGCGCCAGCAGCCAAGAAGGCAGGGGAAGAGAGACCCAGTACTTC. This rearrangement joins TRBV4-3 to TRBJ2-5, with a tentative D call TRBD1 (6 bases). CDR3 length equals 15 residues. Trimming cost V 0 bases and J 4 bases, with 12 bases left between them. Germline V CDR1 and CDR2: LGHNA, YSLEER.

This clonotype came up many times. The chain links TRBV7-9 to TRBJ2-2; perhaps TRBD2 as D (5 bases). CDR1 and CDR2 (germline): SEHNR, FQNEAQ (reference sequence). Trimming shortened V by 0 bases and J by 7 bases, and 6 bases separated the two germline ends. The CDR3 is 13 amino acids. The DNA for the CDR3 is TGTGCCAGCAGCTTAGCTGGAGGCGGGGAGCTGTTTTTT. This encodes CASSLAGGGELFF.

In this sample, this clonotype turned up many times. The CDR3 region is CASSLVRGDEQFF. CDR3 coding DNA: TGTGCCAGCAGCTTAGTAAGGGGGGATGAGCAGTTCTTC. This chain uses TRBV7-2 with TRBJ2-1; either TRBD1 or TRBD2 may supply D (6 bases each). The CDR3 is made up of 13 amino acids. Trimming removed 1 base from V and 8 bases from J, with 9 bases in between. Germline values: CDR1 SGHTA, CDR2 FQGNSA.

This clonotype was observed a handful of times. The J gene is TRBJ2-5, the V gene TRBV4-2; 9 bases line up with TRBD2. The CDR3 is made up of 16 amino acids. The germline V gene encodes CDR1 LGHNA and CDR2 YNFKEQ. Trimming at V came to 0 bases and at J to 5 bases, leaving 7 bases not matched to a gene. CDR3 loop: CASSQDRAGGWETQYF. The CDR3 DNA is TGTGCCAGCAGCCAAGACCGTGCGGGGGGGTGGGAGACCCAGTACTTC.

J is TRBJ1-2 and V is TRBV25-1; D call uncertain. The CDR3 contains 17 residues. Germline loops: CDR1 MGHDK, CDR2 SYGVNS. V shed 6 bases and J shed 8 bases, with 28 bases lying between them. CDR3: CASSPPTYAGGRQGYTF. CDR3 sequence (DNA): TGTGCCAGCAGCCCTCCCACCTATGCCGGTGGCCGACAAGGCTACACCTTC.

This clonotype turned up a few times. The CDR3: CASSPGTSNEQYF. CDR3 coding DNA: TGTGCCAGCAGCCCAGGGACTAGCAACGAGCAGTACTTC. This sequence joins TRBV7-9 and TRBJ2-7; 9 bases are a match to TRBD2. Germline V CDR1 and CDR2: SEHNR, FQNEAQ (reference sequence). This CDR3 is 13 amino acids long. J gave up 5 bases and V 5 bases, and 4 bases lay outside the gene matches.

There are a few counts of this clonotype. This chain uses TRBV7-8 with TRBJ2-7, with 7 bases fitting TRBD1. The CDR3 totals 15 residues. After removal of 4 bases from V and 3 bases from J, the junction contained 9 bases not matched to a gene. Per germline, CDR1 SGHVS and CDR2 FQNEAQ. CDR3 nucleotides: TGTGCCAGCAGCTCGCCGGGTCAGGGGGTCTACGAGCAGTACTTC. Amino acids: CASSSPGQGVYEQYF.

This clonotype was seen a few times. This CDR3 is CASTWTGGRTGELFF. The CDR3 bases are TGTGCCAGCACTTGGACAGGGGGTCGAACCGGGGAGCTGTTTTTT. The rearrangement links TRBV7-2 to TRBJ2-2; 10 nucleotides match TRBD1. This CDR3 spans 15 amino acids. Germline V gene data show CDR1 as SGHTA and CDR2 as FQGNSA. The V gene end was trimmed by 7 bases and the J gene end by 5 bases; junction bases not matched to a gene: 7.

The table lists this clonotype with many counts. The gene calls are TRBV7-2 and TRBJ1-3; D is undetermined. The CDR3 is 12 amino acids. V lost 1 base and J lost 6, with 4 bases in between. Per germline, CDR1 SGHTA and CDR2 FQGNSA. The CDR3 loop reads CASSLGPNTIYF. The CDR3 coding sequence is TGTGCCAGCAGCTTAGGCCCAAACACCATATATTTT.

This clonotype has only a few counts. The chain is built from TRBV6-5 and TRBJ1-1; no reliable D call. This CDR3 has 13 residues. V lost 6 bases and J 10 bases, leaving 18 bases between the germline ends. Germline lookup yields CDR1 MNHEY and CDR2 SVGAGI. This CDR3 is CASRNVGEGIAFF. The DNA for the CDR3 is TGTGCCAGCAGAAACGTAGGTGAAGGAATAGCTTTCTTT.

This clonotype was counted a few times. The chain employs TRBV20-1 and TRBJ2-1; no firm D call. Trimming took off 0 bases at V and 3 bases at J, with 6 bases between the two ends. This CDR3 has 13 residues. Germline CDR1 DFQATT, CDR2 SNEGSKA (reference sequence). DNA of the CDR3: TGCAGTGCTAGAGAGAGCCACTACAATGAGCAGTTCTTC. Amino acids: CSARESHYNEQFF.

This clonotype was observed a few times. V is TRBV4-3 and J is TRBJ2-1; D may be TRBD1 (5 bases). This CDR3 spans 16 amino acids. Germline values: CDR1 LGHNA, CDR2 YSLEER. The V gene lost 4 bases and the J gene lost 6 bases, with 19 bases spanning the gap. The CDR3 loop reads CASSRQISRQSNEQFF. The CDR3, as DNA: TGCGCCAGCAGCCGCCAAATTAGCAGACAGAGCAATGAGCAGTTCTTC.

V is TRBV9 and J is TRBJ1-2; D is unresolved. The CDR3 contains 16 residues. CDR1 and CDR2 from the germline V gene are SGDLS and YYNGEE. Trimming removed 3 bases from V and 2 bases from J, with 17 bases in between. The CDR3 loop is CASSATRTRVNYGYTF. Written as DNA, the CDR3 is TGTGCCAGCAGCGCGACCCGGACGAGAGTCAACTATGGCTACACCTTC.

This clonotype was observed a few times. The J gene is TRBJ2-7, the V gene TRBV2; unclear D gene. Germline V gives CDR1 SNHLY, CDR2 FYNNEI. The germline V and J ends were trimmed by 1 base and 9 bases, with 10 bases remaining between them. This CDR3 contains 12 residues. CDR3 coding DNA: TGTGCCAGCAGTGAAGACCAGAACAGGCAGTACTTC. It encodes CASSEDQNRQYF.

J is TRBJ1-4 and V is TRBV6-6; D is unresolved. CDR1 is MNHNY and CDR2 is SVGAGI in the germline V gene (reference sequence). This CDR3 contains 14 residues. Trimming cost V 8 bases and J 3 bases, with 13 bases left between them. The CDR3 DNA reads as TGTGCCAGCTTTGTACTGGGAGCTAATGAAAAACTGTTTTTT. As protein: CASFVLGANEKLFF.

This clonotype was observed a few times. This rearrangement joins TRBV20-1 to TRBJ1-4; the match to TRBD1 covers 10 bases. Per germline, CDR1 DFQATT and CDR2 SNEGSKA (reference sequence). The J segment lost 7 bases and the V segment lost 6 bases, leaving 5 bases of the junction unmatched. This CDR3 contains 13 residues. Here the CDR3 reads CSARQGAPEKLFF. The DNA of the CDR3 is TGCAGTGCCAGACAGGGGGCCCCTGAAAAACTGTTTTTT.

This chain connects TRBV7-9 to TRBJ2-5; D gene uncertain. This CDR3 is built from 10 residues. Trimming cost V 10 bases and J 5 bases, with 8 bases left between them. CDR1 SEHNR and CDR2 FQNEAQ come from the germline V gene (reference sequence). As DNA, the CDR3 is TGTGCCATCCGGCGGGAGACCCAGTACTTC. This sequence encodes CAIRRETQYF. Full variable domain (remainder filled in from reference TRBV7-9 and TRBJ2-5): DTGVSQNPRHKITKRGQNVTFRCDPISEHNRLYWYRQTLGQGPEFLTYFQNEAQLEKSRLLSDRFSAERPKGSFSTLEIQRTEQGDSAMYLCAIRRETQYFGPGTRLLVL.

The chain is built from TRBV28 and TRBJ1-1; TRBD1 matches at 9 bases. The CDR3 spans 15 residues. Germline-derived CDR1 and CDR2 are MDHEN and SYDVKM. The J segment lost 4 bases and the V segment lost 7 bases, leaving 10 bases of the junction unmatched. The CDR3 spells CASTSGQGWGTEAFF. The CDR3 DNA is TGTGCCAGCACCTCGGGACAGGGATGGGGCACTGAAGCTTTCTTT.

The sample holds one count of this clonotype. The chain recombines TRBV5-1 with TRBJ2-5; a weak D match, TRBD2 (6 bases). Germline CDR1 reads SGHRS; CDR2 reads YFSETQ. V gave up 0 bases and J gave up 5 bases, with 17 bases separating them. The CDR3 spans 16 residues. The CDR3 region is CASSLVFTSFTETQYF. The CDR3 nucleotides read TGCGCCAGCAGCTTGGTGTTCACTAGCTTCACGGAGACCCAGTACTTC.

This clonotype was seen at least ten times. V usage is TRBV12-3 or TRBV12-4 and J usage is TRBJ2-1; 7 positions agree with TRBD1. V dropped 5 bases and J dropped 4; count of bases not matched to a gene: 2. The CDR3 covers 13 residues. CDR3 DNA: TGTGCCAGCAGTCCGGGACAGTACAATGAGCAGTTCTTC. It codes for CASSPGQYNEQFF.

This sequence joins TRBV6-5 and TRBJ1-6; D unresolved. V was clipped by 6 bases and J by 9 bases, with 18 bases between them. The CDR3 is made up of 15 amino acids. Germline assignment: CDR1 MNHEY and CDR2 SVGAGI. In DNA, the CDR3 is TGTGCCAGCAGGGAGAGTTTCCTTAACGGTTCACCCCTCCACTTT. It specifies CASRESFLNGSPLHF.

This clonotype was detected only once. The rearrangement joins TRBV20-1 to TRBJ1-5; 10 positions match TRBD1. V dropped 6 bases and J dropped 5; count of bases not matched to a gene: 4. The CDR3 has 13 amino acids. Germline values: CDR1 DFQATT, CDR2 SNEGSKA (reference sequence). The CDR3 here is CSASGTGDQPQHF. CDR3 DNA: TGCAGTGCGTCCGGGACAGGGGATCAGCCCCAGCATTTT.

This clonotype occurred a few times. The gene calls are TRBV28 and TRBJ2-4, with TRBD1 as a possible D gene (6 bases). This CDR3 comprises 14 residues. Germline-derived CDR1 and CDR2 are MDHEN and SYDVKM. V was pared by 4 bases and J by 1 base, with 8 bases between. CDR3 nucleotide sequence: TGTGCCAGCAGTTCAGGGGCGGCCAAAAACATTCAGTACTTC. Protein: CASSSGAAKNIQYF.

This chain uses TRBV5-1 with TRBJ2-3, with 7 bases identical to TRBD2. CDR1 is SGHRS and CDR2 is YFSETQ in the germline V gene. Losses at the gene ends were 0 bases for V and 1 base for J; bases not matched to a gene: 8. This CDR3 spans 17 amino acids. The CDR3 coding sequence is TGCGCCAGCAGCTTGGGGGCCCAGGGAGGGGGCACAGATACGCAGTATTTT. The encoded protein is CASSLGAQGGGTDTQYF.

The rearrangement links TRBV7-3 to TRBJ1-1, with 7 bases identical to TRBD1. The CDR3 contains 16 residues. Germline assignment: CDR1 SGHTA and CDR2 FQGTGA. V gave up 5 bases and J gave up 5 bases; unmatched junction bases: 14. In nucleotides, the CDR3 is TGTGCCAGCAGCGCGCACAGGGGCTGGTTGGGTACTGAAGCTTTCTTT. It translates to CASSAHRGWLGTEAFF.

The chain combines TRBV12-3 or TRBV12-4 with TRBJ1-1, with D uncertain. The CDR3 sequence is 15 residues long. V was shortened by 5 bases and J by 0 bases, with 13 bases between the two germline ends. The CDR3 nucleotides read TGTGCCAGCAGTCCCCCGGGGAGTATGAACACTGAAGCTTTCTTT. Residues: CASSPPGSMNTEAFF.

This clonotype appeared a few times. V is TRBV7-2 and J is TRBJ2-7; the match to TRBD1 covers 7 bases. From germline, CDR1 is SGHTA and CDR2 FQGNSA. This CDR3 has 14 residues. With V trimmed by 5 bases and J by 2 bases, 6 bases remained unmatched. CDR3 sequence reads: CASSVRDRAYEQYF. CDR3 in DNA: TGTGCCAGCAGCGTCCGGGACAGAGCCTACGAGCAGTACTTC.